This T cell receptor (beta chain) was captured by sequencing in a study of blood T cell repertoires in COVID-19. The wider study: From T cells, B-cell-depleted T cells, or PBMCs came the material, which was cDNA or gDNA.

TCRdb's copy holds only in-frame clones and misses some; the assay was immunoSEQ multiplex PCR. The sample lists some 200,000 clones, about 85% occurring once. This CDR3 has 18 amino acids. Trimming removed 6 bases from V and 11 bases from J; junction bases left unmatched: 22. Germline loops: CDR1 LNHDA, CDR2 SQIVND (reference sequence). The specimen was peripheral blood. The sequence was collected from a man in his fifties who had recovered from COVID-19. The chain recombines TRBV19 with TRBJ1-4, with 9 bases matching TRBD1. The CDR3 protein is CASRTSTGHGTGLGKLFF. The CDR3 DNA reads as TGTGCCAGTAGAACATCGACAGGACACGGGACAGGGCTCGGGAAACTGTTTTTT.